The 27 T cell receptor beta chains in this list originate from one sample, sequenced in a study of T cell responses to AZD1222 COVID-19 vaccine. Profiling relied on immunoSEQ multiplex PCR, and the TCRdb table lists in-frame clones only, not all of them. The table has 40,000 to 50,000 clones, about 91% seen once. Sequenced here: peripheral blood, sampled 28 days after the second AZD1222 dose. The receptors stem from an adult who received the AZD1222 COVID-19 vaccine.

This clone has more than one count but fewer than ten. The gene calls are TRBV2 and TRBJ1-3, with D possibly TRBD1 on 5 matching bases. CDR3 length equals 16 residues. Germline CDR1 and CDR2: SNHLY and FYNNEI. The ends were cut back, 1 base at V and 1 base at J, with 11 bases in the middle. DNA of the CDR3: TGTGCCAGCAGTGAAGGGCAGGGCAGGTCTGGAAACACCATATATTTT. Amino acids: CASSEGQGRSGNTIYF.

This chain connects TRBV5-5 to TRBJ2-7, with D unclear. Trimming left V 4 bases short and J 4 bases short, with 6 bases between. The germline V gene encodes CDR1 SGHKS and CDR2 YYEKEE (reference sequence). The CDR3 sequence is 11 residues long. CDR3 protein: CASSRNYEQYF. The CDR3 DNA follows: TGTGCCAGCAGCAGGAATTACGAGCAGTACTTC.

The CDR3, as DNA: TGCAGTGCTAGAGGGAACTACGAGCAGTACTTC. It yields the protein CSARGNYEQYF. This chain links TRBV20-1 with TRBJ2-7; D remains ambiguous. V was cut by 1 base and J by 3 bases, with 4 bases left in between. This CDR3 contains 11 residues. Per the germline V gene, CDR1 is DFQATT and CDR2 is SNEGSKA (reference sequence).

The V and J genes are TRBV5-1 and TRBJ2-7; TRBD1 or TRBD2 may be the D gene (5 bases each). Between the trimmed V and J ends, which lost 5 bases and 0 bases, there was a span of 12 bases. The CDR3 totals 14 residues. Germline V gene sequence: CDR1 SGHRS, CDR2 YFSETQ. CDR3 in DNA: TGCGCCAGCAGAGAGGGGCTGAGCTCCTACGAGCAGTACTTC. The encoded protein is CASREGLSSYEQYF. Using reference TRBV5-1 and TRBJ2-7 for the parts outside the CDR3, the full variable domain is KAGVTQTPRYLIKTRGQQVTLSCSPISGHRSVSWYQQTPGQGLQFLFEYFSETQRNKGNFPGRFSGRQFSNSRSEMNVSTLELGDSALYLCASREGLSSYEQYFGPGTRLTVT.

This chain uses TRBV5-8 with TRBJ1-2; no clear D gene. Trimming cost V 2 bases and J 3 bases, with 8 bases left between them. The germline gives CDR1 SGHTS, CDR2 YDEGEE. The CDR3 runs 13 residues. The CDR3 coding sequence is TGTGCCAGCAGCTTTAGTGAAGACTATGGCTACACCTTC. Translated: CASSFSEDYGYTF. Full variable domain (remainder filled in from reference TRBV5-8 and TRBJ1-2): EAGVTQSPTHLIKTRGQQATLRCSPISGHTSVYWYQQALGLGLQFLLWYDEGEERNRGNFPPRFSGRQFPNYSSELNVNALELEDSALYLCASSFSEDYGYTFGSGTRLTVV.

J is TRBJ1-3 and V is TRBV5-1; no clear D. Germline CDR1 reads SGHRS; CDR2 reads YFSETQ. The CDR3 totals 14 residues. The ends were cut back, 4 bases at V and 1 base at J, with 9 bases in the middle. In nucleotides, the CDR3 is TGCGCCAGCAGCCCCTCCAATTCTGGAAACACCATATATTTT. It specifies CASSPSNSGNTIYF.

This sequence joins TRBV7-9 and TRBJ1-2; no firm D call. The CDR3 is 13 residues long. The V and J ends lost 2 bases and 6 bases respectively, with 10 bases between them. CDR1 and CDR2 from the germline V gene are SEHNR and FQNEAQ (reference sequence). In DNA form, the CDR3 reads TGTGCCAGCAGCTTACTTCTTGCCGATGGCTACACCTTC. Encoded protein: CASSLLLADGYTF.

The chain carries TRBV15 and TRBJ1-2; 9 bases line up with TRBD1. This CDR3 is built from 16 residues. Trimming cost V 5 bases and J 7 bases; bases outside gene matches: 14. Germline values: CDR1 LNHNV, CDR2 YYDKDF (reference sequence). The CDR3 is CATSSTGTGKLGGYTF. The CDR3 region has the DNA TGTGCCACCAGCTCGACCGGGACAGGGAAATTGGGTGGCTACACCTTC.

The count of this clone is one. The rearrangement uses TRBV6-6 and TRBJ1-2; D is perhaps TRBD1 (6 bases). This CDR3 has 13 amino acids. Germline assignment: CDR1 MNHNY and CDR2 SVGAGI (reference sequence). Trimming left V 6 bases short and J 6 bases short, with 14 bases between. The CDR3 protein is CASSPGDSNGYTF. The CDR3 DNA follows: TGTGCCAGCAGCCCAGGGGATTCCAATGGCTACACCTTC.

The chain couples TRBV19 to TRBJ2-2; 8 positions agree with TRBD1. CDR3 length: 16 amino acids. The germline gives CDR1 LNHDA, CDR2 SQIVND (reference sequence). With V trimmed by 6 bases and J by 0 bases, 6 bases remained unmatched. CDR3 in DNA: TGTGCCAGTAGACCCCAGGGGGCTGCGAACACCGGGGAGCTGTTTTTT. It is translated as CASRPQGAANTGELFF.

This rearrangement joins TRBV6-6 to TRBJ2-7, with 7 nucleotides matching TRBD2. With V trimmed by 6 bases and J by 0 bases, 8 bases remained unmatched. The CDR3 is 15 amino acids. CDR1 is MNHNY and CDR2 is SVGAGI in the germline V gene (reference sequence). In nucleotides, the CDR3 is TGTGCCAGCAGCTCAATAGCGGGTGGCTCCTACGAGCAGTACTTC. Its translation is CASSSIAGGSYEQYF.

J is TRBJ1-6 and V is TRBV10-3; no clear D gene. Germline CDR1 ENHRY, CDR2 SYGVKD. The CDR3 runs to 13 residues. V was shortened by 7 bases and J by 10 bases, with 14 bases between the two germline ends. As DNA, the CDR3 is TGTGCCATCACCGTGGGCCCGAGGTCACCCCTCCACTTT. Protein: CAITVGPRSPLHF.

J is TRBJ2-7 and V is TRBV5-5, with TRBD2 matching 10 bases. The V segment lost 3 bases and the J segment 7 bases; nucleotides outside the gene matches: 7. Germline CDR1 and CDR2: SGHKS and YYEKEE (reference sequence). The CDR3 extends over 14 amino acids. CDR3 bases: TGTGCCAGCAGCTCTACGCTAGCGGGGGTTGAGCAGTACTTC. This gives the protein CASSSTLAGVEQYF.

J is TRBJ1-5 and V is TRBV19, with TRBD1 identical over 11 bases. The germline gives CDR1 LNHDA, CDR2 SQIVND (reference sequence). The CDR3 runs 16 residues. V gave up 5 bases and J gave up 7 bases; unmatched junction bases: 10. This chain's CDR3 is CASSQPAGTGGQPQHF. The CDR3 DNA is TGTGCCAGTAGTCAACCCGCTGGGACAGGGGGGCAGCCCCAGCATTTT.

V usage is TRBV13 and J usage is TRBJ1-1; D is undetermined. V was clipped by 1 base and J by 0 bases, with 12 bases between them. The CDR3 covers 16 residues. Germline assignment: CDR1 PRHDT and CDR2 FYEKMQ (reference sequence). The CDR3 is CASSLVRSWVNTEAFF. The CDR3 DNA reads TGTGCCAGCAGCTTAGTAAGGAGTTGGGTGAACACTGAAGCTTTCTTT. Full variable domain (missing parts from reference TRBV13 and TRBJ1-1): AAGVIQSPRHLIKEKRETATLKCYPIPRHDTVYWYQQGPGQDPQFLISFYEKMQSDKGSIPDRFSAQQFSDYHSELNMSSLELGDSALYFCASSLVRSWVNTEAFFGQGTRLTVV.

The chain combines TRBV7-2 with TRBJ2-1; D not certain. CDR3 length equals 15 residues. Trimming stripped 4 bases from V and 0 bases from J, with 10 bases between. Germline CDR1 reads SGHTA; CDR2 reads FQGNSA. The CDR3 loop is CASSSSYTSYNEQFF. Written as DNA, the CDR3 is TGTGCCAGCAGCTCCTCCTACACCTCCTACAATGAGCAGTTCTTC.

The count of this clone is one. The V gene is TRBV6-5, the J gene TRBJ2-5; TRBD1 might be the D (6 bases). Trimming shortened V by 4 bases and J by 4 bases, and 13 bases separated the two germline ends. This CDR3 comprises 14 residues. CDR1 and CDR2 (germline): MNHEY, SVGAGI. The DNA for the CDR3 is TGTGCCAGCAGTTCAGGACAGTCCCCAGAGACCCAGTACTTC. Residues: CASSSGQSPETQYF.

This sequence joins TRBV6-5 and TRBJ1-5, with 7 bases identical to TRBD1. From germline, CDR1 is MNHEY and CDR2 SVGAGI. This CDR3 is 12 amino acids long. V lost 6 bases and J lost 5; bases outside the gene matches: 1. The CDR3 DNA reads TGTGCCAGCAGAACAGGGGATCAGCCCCAGCATTTT. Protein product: CASRTGDQPQHF.

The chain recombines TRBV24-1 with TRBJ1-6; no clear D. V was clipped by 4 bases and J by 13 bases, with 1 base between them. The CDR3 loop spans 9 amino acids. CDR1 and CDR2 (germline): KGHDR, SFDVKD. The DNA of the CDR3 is TGTGCCACCAGTGACCCCCTCCACTTT. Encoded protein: CATSDPLHF.

DNA for the CDR3: TGCGCCAGCAGCCAGATAGACAGGGATGAGCAGTTCTTC. It yields the protein CASSQIDRDEQFF. This chain joins TRBV4-3 and TRBJ2-1; TRBD1 aligns across 7 bases. The CDR3 runs 13 residues. Germline lookup yields CDR1 LGHNA and CDR2 YSLEER. V lost 3 bases and J lost 8; bases outside the gene matches: 4.

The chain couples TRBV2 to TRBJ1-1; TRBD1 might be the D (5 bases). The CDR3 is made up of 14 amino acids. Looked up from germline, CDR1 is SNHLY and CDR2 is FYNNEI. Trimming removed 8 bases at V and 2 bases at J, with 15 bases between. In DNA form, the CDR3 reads TGTGCCAGCTCACAGACAGACTATAACACTGAAGCTTTCTTT. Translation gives CASSQTDYNTEAFF.

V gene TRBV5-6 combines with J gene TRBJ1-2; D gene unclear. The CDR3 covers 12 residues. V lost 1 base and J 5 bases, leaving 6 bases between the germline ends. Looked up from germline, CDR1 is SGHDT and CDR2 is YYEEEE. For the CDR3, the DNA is TGTGCCAGCAGCTTGAAACCGTATGGCTACACCTTC. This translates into CASSLKPYGYTF. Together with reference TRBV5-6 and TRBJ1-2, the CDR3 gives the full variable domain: DAGVTQSPTHLIKTRGQQVTLRCSPKSGHDTVSWYQQALGQGPQFIFQYYEEEERQRGNFPDRFSGHQFPNYSSELNVNALLLGDSALYLCASSLKPYGYTFGSGTRLTVV.

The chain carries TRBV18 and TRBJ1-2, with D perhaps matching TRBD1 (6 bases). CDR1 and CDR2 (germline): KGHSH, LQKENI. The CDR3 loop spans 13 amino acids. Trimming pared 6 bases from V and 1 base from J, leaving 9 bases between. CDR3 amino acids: CASSLQGNYGYTF. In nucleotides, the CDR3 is TGTGCCAGCTCTCTACAGGGTAACTATGGCTACACCTTC.

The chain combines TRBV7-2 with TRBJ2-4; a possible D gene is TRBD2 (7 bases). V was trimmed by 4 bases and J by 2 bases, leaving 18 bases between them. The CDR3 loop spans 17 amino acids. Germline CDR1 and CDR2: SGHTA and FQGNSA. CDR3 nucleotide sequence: TGTGCCAGCAGCTGGGGGGGGCTAGCGAGTACCAAAAACATTCAGTACTTC. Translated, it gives CASSWGGLASTKNIQYF.

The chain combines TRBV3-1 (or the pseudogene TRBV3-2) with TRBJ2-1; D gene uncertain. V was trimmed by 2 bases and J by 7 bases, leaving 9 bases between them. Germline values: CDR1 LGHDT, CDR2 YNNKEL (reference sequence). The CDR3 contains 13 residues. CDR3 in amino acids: CASSQTPANEQFF. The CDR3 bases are TGTGCCAGCAGCCAAACTCCGGCTAATGAGCAGTTCTTC.

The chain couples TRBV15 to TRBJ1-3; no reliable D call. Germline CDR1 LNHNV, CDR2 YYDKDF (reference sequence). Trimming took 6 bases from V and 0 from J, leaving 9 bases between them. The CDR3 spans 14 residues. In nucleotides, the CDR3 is TGTGCCACCAGTCGGCCAAGCTCTGGAAACACCATATATTTT. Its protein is CATSRPSSGNTIYF.

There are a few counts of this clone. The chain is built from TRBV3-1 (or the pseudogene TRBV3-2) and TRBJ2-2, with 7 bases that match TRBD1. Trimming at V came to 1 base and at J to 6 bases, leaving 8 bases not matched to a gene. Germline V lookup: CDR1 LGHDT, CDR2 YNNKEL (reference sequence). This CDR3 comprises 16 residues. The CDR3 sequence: CASSQGTGRRAGELFF. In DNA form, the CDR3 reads TGTGCCAGCAGCCAAGGGACAGGCCGCAGGGCCGGGGAGCTGTTTTTT.